One sample yielded the 12 T cell receptor beta chains listed below, sequenced in a study of blood T cell repertoires in COVID-19. The method was immunoSEQ multiplex PCR; TCRdb's version includes in-frame clones alone and lacks a portion of them. The sample yields around 140,000 clones, 81% seen once. Sample: peripheral blood. Receptors were obtained from a human donor in a cohort sampled during active COVID-19.

The chain has TRBV7-2 and TRBJ1-2, with D possibly being TRBD1 (6 bases). There are 15 residues in the CDR3. V was pared by 4 bases and J by 0 bases, with 12 bases between. CDR1 SGHTA and CDR2 FQGNSA come from the germline V gene. In nucleotides, the CDR3 is TGTGCCAGCAGCTCCGGACAGTTAGCTAACTATGGCTACACCTTC. Protein sequence: CASSSGQLANYGYTF. Full variable domain (outside the CDR3, taken from reference TRBV7-2 and TRBJ1-2): GAGVSQSPSNKVTEKGKDVELRCDPISGHTALYWYRQSLGQGLEFLIYFQGNSAPDKSGLPSDRFSAERTGGSVSTLTIQRTQQEDSAVYLCASSSGQLANYGYTFGSGTRLTVV.

V is TRBV7-9 and J is TRBJ2-3; 7 bases fit TRBD1. Germline-derived CDR1 and CDR2 are SEHNR and FQNEAQ (reference sequence). V dropped 0 bases and J dropped 2; count of bases not matched to a gene: 8. There are 17 residues in the CDR3. The CDR3 bases are TGTGCCAGCAGCTTAGCCATCCCGGGACAGACCACAGATACGCAGTATTTT. Protein product: CASSLAIPGQTTDTQYF.

The chain links TRBV10-3 to TRBJ2-3; 7 bases map to TRBD2. Germline CDR1 and CDR2: ENHRY and SYGVKD. With 2 bases clipped from V and 2 bases from J, the junction kept 4 bases outside the gene matches. The CDR3 length is 15 residues. CDR3 sequence (DNA): TGTGCCATCAGTGAGGGGGAGGGCCTCACAGATACGCAGTATTTT. Translating it yields CAISEGEGLTDTQYF.

The gene calls are TRBV7-2 and TRBJ2-7, with 9 bases matching TRBD2. CDR3 length: 13 amino acids. The V gene's germline CDR1 is SGHTA and CDR2 FQGNSA. The junction had 4 bases not matched to a gene; V was cut back by 4 bases and J by 6 bases. The CDR3 region has the DNA TGTGCCAGCAGCTCTTCTAGCGGGACCGAGCAGTACTTC. Translation: CASSSSSGTEQYF.

The V and J genes are TRBV24-1 and TRBJ2-3, with D maybe TRBD1 (5 bases). The V end was cut by 6 bases, the J end by 0 bases, with 12 bases between. This CDR3 is built from 15 residues. Germline values: CDR1 KGHDR, CDR2 SFDVKD. CDR3 sequence: CATSSPDKSTDTQYF. The CDR3, as DNA: TGTGCCACCAGTTCCCCGGACAAGAGCACAGATACGCAGTATTTT.

This chain links TRBV6-1 with TRBJ2-5, with 9 bases aligning to TRBD2. Trimming took 2 bases from V and 2 from J; bases not matched to a gene: 6. Germline-derived CDR1 and CDR2 are MNHNS and SASEGT. This CDR3 region has 16 residues. CDR3 coding DNA: TGTGCCAGCAGTGAATTCGCGGGAGGGAATCAAGAGACCCAGTACTTC. Translating gives CASSEFAGGNQETQYF.

The rearrangement joins TRBV5-1 to TRBJ2-7, with 9 bases matching TRBD1. This CDR3 has 14 amino acids. Germline lookup yields CDR1 SGHRS and CDR2 YFSETQ. Unmatched junction bases numbered 4, after V lost 3 bases and J lost 3 bases. CDR3 region: CASSSGTGLYEQYF. CDR3 coding DNA: TGCGCCAGCAGCTCCGGGACAGGGCTCTACGAGCAGTACTTC.

The chain recombines TRBV4-2 with TRBJ1-3, with no clear D. The CDR3 covers 19 residues. Trimming took 0 bases from V and 1 from J, leaving 19 bases between them. Germline CDR1 LGHNA, CDR2 YNFKEQ. The CDR3 region is CASSQDSIPYVRSGNTIYF. The CDR3 coding sequence is TGTGCCAGCAGCCAAGATAGCATCCCCTACGTCAGATCTGGAAACACCATATATTTT.

The chain joins TRBV6-5 to TRBJ2-7; D might be TRBD2 (6 bases). This CDR3 comprises 15 residues. The germline CDR1 and CDR2 sequences are MNHEY and SVGAGI. Trimming cost V 8 bases and J 2 bases, with 19 bases left between them. The CDR3 reads CASRPRRRDPYEQYF. The CDR3, as DNA: TGTGCCAGCCGACCCAGGAGGCGGGACCCCTACGAGCAGTACTTC.

This sequence joins TRBV2 and TRBJ2-6; tentatively, D is TRBD2 (6 bases). Per the germline V gene, CDR1 is SNHLY and CDR2 is FYNNEI. V shed 2 bases and J shed 2 bases, with 25 bases lying between them. CDR3 length: 21 amino acids. This CDR3 reads CASSERLDSEEGLPGANVLTF. In DNA form, the CDR3 reads TGTGCCAGCAGTGAACGGCTCGACTCGGAGGAGGGACTTCCTGGGGCCAACGTCCTGACTTTC. The variable domain in full, with the rest retrieved from reference TRBV2 and TRBJ2-6, is EPEVTQTPSHQVTQMGQEVILRCVPISNHLYFYWYRQILGQKVEFLVSFYNNEISEKSEIFDDQFSVERPDGSNFTLKIRSTKLEDSAMYFCASSERLDSEEGLPGANVLTFGAGSRLTVL.

This clone was observed a handful of times. The chain carries TRBV19 and TRBJ2-5, with D perhaps matching TRBD1 (7 bases). This CDR3 has 15 amino acids. Trimming shortened V by 3 bases and J by 4 bases, and 15 bases separated the two germline ends. The germline CDR1 and CDR2 sequences are LNHDA and SQIVND (reference sequence). For the CDR3, the DNA is TGTGCCAGTAGTATCTATCCAGGGGGGACAGAGACCCAGTACTTC. Amino acid sequence: CASSIYPGGTETQYF.

This clone was picked up one time. The J gene is TRBJ2-7, the V gene TRBV28; D not certain. The V end lost 5 bases, the J end lost 3 bases, and 8 bases lay between the germline ends. The CDR3 has 12 amino acids. From germline, CDR1 is MDHEN and CDR2 SYDVKM. CDR3 protein: CASSLYNYEQYF. The CDR3 coding sequence is TGTGCCAGCAGTCTGTATAACTACGAGCAGTACTTC. Based on the CDR3 plus reference TRBV28 and TRBJ2-7, the full variable domain is DVKVTQSSRYLVKRTGEKVFLECVQDMDHENMFWYRQDPGLGLRLIYFSYDVKMKEKGDIPEGYSVSREKKERFSLILESASTNQTSMYLCASSLYNYEQYFGPGTRLTVT.